This T cell receptor beta chain was identified during a study of graft-versus-host responses after intestinal transplantation. Profiled with immunoSEQ multiplex PCR; TCRdb holds only in-frame clones, not every one. Among tens of thousands of clones listed, around 90% were seen once. As concerns this clone: The antigen is undetermined.

General study points: Early after transplant, HvG declines were associated with peak levels of circulating GvH clones.

J lost 4 bases, V lost 2 bases, and 7 bases had no gene match. This CDR3 is built from 15 residues. CDR1 is SGHAT, CDR2 FQNNGV, per germline. The sequence derives from a human patient who received an intestinal transplant, so some T cells may come from the graft donor. The chain combines TRBV11-2 with TRBJ2-5, with 7 bases fitting TRBD2. Here the sequenced sample was PBMCs, taken 26 days after transplant. The CDR3, as DNA: TGTGCCAGCAGCTTATTGCGGGAGCCTGGAGAGACCCAGTACTTC. Encoded protein: CASSLLREPGETQYF.